This T cell receptor (beta chain) was captured in a study of cytomegalovirus exposure and HLA in healthy donors. General study points: Being productive about 87% or about 30% of the time was typical of most TCR beta V segments in an earlier analysis.

The trim removed 3 bases at V and 3 bases at J, leaving 17 bases unmatched. CDR1 and CDR2 (germline): LGHNA, YSLEER. The CDR3 spans 19 residues. This clone was counted a single time. Its antigen is as yet unknown. PCR primers comprised 60 Vbeta and 13 Jbeta primers. Assay: immunoSEQ multiplex PCR; the TCRdb copy retains only in-frame clones and omits some. The data show 95,000 to 110,000 clones, roughly a tenth seen once. The TCR comes from a man aged 35 to 55 in good health and CMV-seropositive. Material for sequencing was PBMCs. V gene TRBV4-3 combines with J gene TRBJ2-3; 8 bases agree with TRBD1. The CDR3 loop reads CASSQLSRRTGKETDTQYF. CDR3 sequence (DNA): TGCGCCAGCAGCCAGCTTTCTCGCCGGACAGGGAAGGAGACAGATACGCAGTATTTT.